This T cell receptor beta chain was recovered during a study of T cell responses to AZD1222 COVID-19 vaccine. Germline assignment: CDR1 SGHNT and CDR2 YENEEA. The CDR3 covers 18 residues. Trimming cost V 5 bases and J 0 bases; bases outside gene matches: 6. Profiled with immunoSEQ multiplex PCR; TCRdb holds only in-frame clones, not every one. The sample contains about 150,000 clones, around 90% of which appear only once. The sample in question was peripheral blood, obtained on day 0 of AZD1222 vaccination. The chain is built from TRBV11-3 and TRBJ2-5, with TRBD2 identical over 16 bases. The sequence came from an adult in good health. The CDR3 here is CASSPGTSGGEYQETQYF. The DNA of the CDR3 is TGTGCCAGCAGCCCGGGGACTAGCGGGGGGGAATACCAAGAGACCCAGTACTTC.